This TCR beta chain is from a study of control samples from healthy donors and cancer patients. The CDR3 covers 15 residues. V was shortened by 5 bases and J by 0 bases, with 13 bases between the two germline ends. CDR1 MDHEN and CDR2 SYDVKM come from the germline V gene. Repertoires were generated with immunoSEQ multiplex PCR, while TCRdb's copy carries only in-frame clones and drops some. Among more than 120,000 clones listed, more than 85% were seen once. V usage is TRBV28 and J usage is TRBJ1-1; D is undetermined. The source material was blood. This sequence originates from a man aged 25-40 years in good health. CDR3 region: CASSLHTTMNTEAFF. The DNA of the CDR3 is TGTGCCAGCAGTCTCCATACTACGATGAACACTGAAGCTTTCTTT. Combining the CDR3 with reference TRBV28 and TRBJ1-1 gives the whole variable domain DVKVTQSSRYLVKRTGEKVFLECVQDMDHENMFWYRQDPGLGLRLIYFSYDVKMKEKGDIPEGYSVSREKKERFSLILESASTNQTSMYLCASSLHTTMNTEAFFGQGTRLTVV.